The clone carrying this T cell receptor (beta chain) came up once. Germline lookup yields CDR1 SGHVS and CDR2 FQNEAQ. The CDR3 extends over 16 amino acids. The ends lost 3 bases at V and 0 bases at J; junction bases unmatched: 6. This entry comes from a study of blood T cell repertoires in COVID-19. Study as a whole: COVID-19 samples from acute and convalescent phases originated in the United States, Italy and Spain. Nucleic acid was either cDNA or gDNA, and it came from T cells, B-cell-depleted T cells, or PBMCs.

Enrolment of Seattle patients took place during active infection, and they were followed longitudinally. Per the original data handling: Reference gene primer amplification gave nucleated cell count estimates. TCRdb keeps only in-frame clones here, not all; method: immunoSEQ multiplex PCR. V and J calls and clone size follow that table, whereas D and trimming were derived from the DNA. The table includes 200,000 or so clones, about four fifths detected once. The TCR sequence derives from a woman of 80 years or more with COVID-19, enrolled during active disease. The sample was peripheral blood. The gene calls are TRBV7-8 and TRBJ2-3; TRBD2 aligns across 7 bases. DNA for the CDR3: TGTGCCAGCAGCTTGGGGTTAGCGGGCAGCACAGATACGCAGTATTTT. This gives the protein CASSLGLAGSTDTQYF.